The clone carrying this T cell receptor beta chain appeared a few times. Its antigen is still unknown. TCRdb processed the reads anew with MiXCR; each CDR3 protein has one entry. Of over 150,000 distinct CDR3 sequences detected, around 15% appear once; the ten largest clones hold over 25%. The sample comes from a study of T cell repertoires in cytomegalovirus infection. Overall study: Public signatures in TCR beta pointed to CMV infection and matching HLA type. Points from the study as a whole: HLA-C-restricted, CMV-specific TCR beta clonotypes were dominant ex vivo. Summed frequency of shared TCR beta families picked out CMV carriers who also had the relevant HLA.

The V end was cut by 6 bases, the J end by 0 bases, with 9 bases between. The CDR3 runs to 13 residues. The germline CDR1 and CDR2 sequences are SGHRS and YFSETQ. This TCR derives from a human donor in good health (CMV status not recorded). Some clones in this sample may be carry-over from other donors' samples. This chain uses TRBV5-1 with TRBJ1-2; D is undetermined. Sample: PBMCs. CDR3 sequence (DNA): TGCGCCAGCAAAAGGGATGCTAACTATGGCTACACCTTC. The encoded protein is CASKRDANYGYTF.